This TCR beta chain was sequenced in a study of shared clonotypes between healthy human individuals. The CDR3 sequence is 12 residues long. Trimming pared 0 bases from V and 8 bases from J, leaving 7 bases between. The V gene's germline CDR1 is PRHDT and CDR2 FYEKMQ (reference sequence). In the naive CD8 group, cells lacked CD45RO and were positively selected for CCR7, so terminally differentiated effector memory CD45RA+ cells were left out. Sequencing used immunoSEQ multiplex PCR; TCRdb keeps in-frame clones, though not all of them. The table lists millions of clones, just under 95% of them singletons. Study outcomes and limitations: Investigators collected only blood, and repertoires in tissues likely differ.

Turning to this clone: Its specificity is unknown. Other DNA sequences in this sample translate to the same CDR3.

The sequence was obtained from a man between 18 and 29 years old in good health. V is TRBV13 and J is TRBJ1-1; D remains ambiguous. Material for sequencing was naive CD8+ T cells sorted from blood. This CDR3 reads CASSLGTLEAFF. The CDR3 DNA reads as TGTGCCAGCAGCTTAGGGACCCTCGAAGCTTTCTTT.